The sequence of this T cell receptor (gamma chain) was determined in a study of γδ T cells in repeated Plasmodium falciparum infection. Looking at the study overall: Timepoints: baseline, immediately before selected infections, and 21 days after every infection. Study observations and caveats: In Vdelta2-negative, largely Vdelta1+, gammadelta repertoires, repeated controlled infections appeared to drive clonal selection waves. Compared with Australian children, Malian Vdelta2-negative repertoires seemed more clonal, less diverse, less shared. Over time and infection, Vgamma9/Vdelta2+ repertoires remained highly stable and polyclonal.

TCRdb reapplied CATT to the multiplex PCR reads. The table includes around 24,000 gamma-chain clones, 2.5% to 3.5% detected once. This clone was seen ten or more times. As yet, its antigen is unknown. It is likely a read error: a sequence one base away is far more abundant. Bulk repertoires came from Vgamma9/Vdelta2+ or Vdelta2-negative gammadelta T cells flow-sorted from PBMC. The CDR3 loop spans 13 amino acids. Germline values: CDR1 GITISATS, CDR2 ISYDGTV (reference sequence). The sequenced sample consisted of gamma-delta T cells from blood. J is TRGJ1 or TRGJ2 and V is TRGV9. The receptor's source is a pool of human donors (malaria-infected and uninfected, not separated). CDR3 residues: CASWEVCGGGKLF. The CDR3 DNA is TGTGCCTCGTGGGAGGTCTGTGGGGGCGGGAAACTCTTT.